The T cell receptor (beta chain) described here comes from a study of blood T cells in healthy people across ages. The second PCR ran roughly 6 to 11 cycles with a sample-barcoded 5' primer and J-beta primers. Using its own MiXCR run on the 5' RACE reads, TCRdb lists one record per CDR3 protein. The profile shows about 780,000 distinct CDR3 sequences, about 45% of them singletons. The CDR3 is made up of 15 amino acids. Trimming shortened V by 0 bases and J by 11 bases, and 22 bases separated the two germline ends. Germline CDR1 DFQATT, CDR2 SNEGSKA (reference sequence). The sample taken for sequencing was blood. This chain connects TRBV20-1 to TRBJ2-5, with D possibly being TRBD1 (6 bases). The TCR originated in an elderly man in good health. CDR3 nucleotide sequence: TGCAGTGCTAGAGATTCAGGGGCAGTTAACAATGAGCAGTACTTC. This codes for CSARDSGAVNNEQYF.